This T cell receptor beta chain was obtained from a study of technical replicates of blood from several donors. V was pared by 4 bases and J by 5 bases, with 14 bases of the junction left unmatched. CDR3 size: 16 residues. Germline V gene data show CDR1 as MGHRA and CDR2 as YSYEKL. Assay: immunoSEQ multiplex PCR; the TCRdb copy retains only in-frame clones and omits some. In the table there are about 48,000 clones, 80% to 95% of which are singletons. Sequenced material: PBMCs. The TCR was taken from a human donor in good health. Some clones in this sample may be carry-over from other donors' samples. The chain combines TRBV4-1 with TRBJ2-7; 7 bases agree with TRBD1. In DNA form, the CDR3 reads TGCGCCAGCAGCCTTTACCCGGACAGGTTAATCGACGAGCAGTACTTC. This translates into CASSLYPDRLIDEQYF.